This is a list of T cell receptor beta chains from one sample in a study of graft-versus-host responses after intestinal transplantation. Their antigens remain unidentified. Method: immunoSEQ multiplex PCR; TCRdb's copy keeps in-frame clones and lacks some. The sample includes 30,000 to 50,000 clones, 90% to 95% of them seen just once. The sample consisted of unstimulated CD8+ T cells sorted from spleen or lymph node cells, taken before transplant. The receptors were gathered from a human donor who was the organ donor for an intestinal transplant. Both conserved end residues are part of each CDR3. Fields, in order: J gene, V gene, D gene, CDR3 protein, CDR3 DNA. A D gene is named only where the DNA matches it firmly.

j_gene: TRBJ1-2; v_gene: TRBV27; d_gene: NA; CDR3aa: CASSLGGADYGYTF; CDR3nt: TGTGCCAGCAGTTTGGGGGGCGCGGACTATGGCTACACCTTC
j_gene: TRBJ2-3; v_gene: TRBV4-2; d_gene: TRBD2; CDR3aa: CASSQDLAGGTDTQYF; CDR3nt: TGTGCCAGCAGCCAAGATCTAGCGGGGGGCACAGATACGCAGTATTTT
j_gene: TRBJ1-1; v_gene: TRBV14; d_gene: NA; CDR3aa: CASSQIGLNTEAFF; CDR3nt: TGTGCCAGCAGCCAAATCGGGTTGAACACTGAAGCTTTCTTT
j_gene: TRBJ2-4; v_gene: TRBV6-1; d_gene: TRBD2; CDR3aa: CASTVGGAKNIQYF; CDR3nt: TGTGCCAGCACCGTCGGGGGGGCCAAAAACATTCAGTACTTC
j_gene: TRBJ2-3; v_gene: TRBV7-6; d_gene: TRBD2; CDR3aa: CASSLGTSGTDTQYF; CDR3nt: TGTGCCAGCAGCTTAGGGACTAGCGGCACAGATACGCAGTATTTT
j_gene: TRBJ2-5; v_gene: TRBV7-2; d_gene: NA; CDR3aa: CASSLGIGQSQETQYF; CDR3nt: TGTGCCAGCAGCTTAGGAATAGGGCAATCCCAAGAGACCCAGTACTTC
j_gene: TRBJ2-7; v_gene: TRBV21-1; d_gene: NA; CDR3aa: CASSKGTGIYEQYF; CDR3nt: TGTGCCAGCAGCAAAGGGACAGGGATTTACGAGCAGTACTTC
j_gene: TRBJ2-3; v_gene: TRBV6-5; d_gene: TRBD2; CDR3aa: CASAHPTSGGDTQYF; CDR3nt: TGTGCCAGCGCACACCCCACTAGCGGGGGCGATACGCAGTATTTT
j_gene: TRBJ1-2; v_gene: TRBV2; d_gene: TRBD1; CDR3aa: CASSASRTGGDGYTF; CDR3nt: TGTGCCAGCAGTGCTTCCCGGACAGGGGGCGATGGCTACACCTTC
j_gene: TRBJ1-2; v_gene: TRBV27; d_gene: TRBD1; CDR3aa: CASSLSGQGASNGYTF; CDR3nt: TGTGCCAGCAGTTTATCGGGACAGGGGGCTAGTAATGGCTACACCTTC
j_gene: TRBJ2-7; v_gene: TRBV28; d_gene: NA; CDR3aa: CASSFPTYEQYF; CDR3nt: TGTGCCAGCAGTTTCCCGACGTACGAGCAGTACTTC
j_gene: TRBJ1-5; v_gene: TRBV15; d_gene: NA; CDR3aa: CATSIRGYQPQHF; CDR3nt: TGTGCCACCAGCATCAGGGGTTATCAGCCCCAGCATTTT
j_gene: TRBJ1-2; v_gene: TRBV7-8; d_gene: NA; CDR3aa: CASSLEPTPNYGYTF; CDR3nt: TGTGCCAGCAGCTTAGAACCCACGCCTAACTATGGCTACACCTTC
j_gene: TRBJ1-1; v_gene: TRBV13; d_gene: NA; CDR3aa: CASSLEGQLMNTEAFF; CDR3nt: TGTGCCAGCAGCCTAGAGGGACAACTCATGAACACTGAAGCTTTCTTT
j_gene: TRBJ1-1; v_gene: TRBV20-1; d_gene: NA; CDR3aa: CSDGGFEAFF; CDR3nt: TGCAGTGATGGCGGTTTTGAAGCTTTCTTT
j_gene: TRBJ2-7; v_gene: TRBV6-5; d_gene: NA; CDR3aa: CASSYSKPHWEQYF; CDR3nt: TGTGCCAGCAGTTACTCGAAACCGCATTGGGAGCAGTACTTC
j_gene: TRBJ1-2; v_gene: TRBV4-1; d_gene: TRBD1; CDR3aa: CASSQGQGDGYGYTF; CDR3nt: TGCGCCAGCAGCCAAGGACAGGGGGACGGCTATGGCTACACCTTC
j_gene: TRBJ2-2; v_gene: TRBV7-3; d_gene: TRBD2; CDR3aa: CASSPSPSGGTGELFF; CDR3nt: TGTGCCAGCAGCCCATCTCCCTCGGGGGGTACCGGGGAGCTGTTTTTT
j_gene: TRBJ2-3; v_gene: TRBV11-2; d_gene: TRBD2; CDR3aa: CASSLERGLAGTDTQYF; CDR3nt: TGTGCCAGCAGCTTAGAGAGGGGACTAGCGGGCACAGATACGCAGTATTTT
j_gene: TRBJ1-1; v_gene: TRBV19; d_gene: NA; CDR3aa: CASTPRRNTEAFF; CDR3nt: TGTGCCAGCACTCCCAGAAGGAACACTGAAGCTTTCTTT
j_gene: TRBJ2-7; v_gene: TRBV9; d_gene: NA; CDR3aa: CASSVGEESSYEQYF; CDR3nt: TGTGCCAGCAGCGTAGGGGAGGAGAGCTCCTACGAGCAGTACTTC
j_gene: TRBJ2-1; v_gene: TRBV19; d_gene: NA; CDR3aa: CASSIPGQQFF; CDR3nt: TGTGCCAGTAGTATCCCGGGACAGCAGTTCTTC
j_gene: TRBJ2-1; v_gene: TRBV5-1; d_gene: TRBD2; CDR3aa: CASRGLAGYNEQFF; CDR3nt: TGCGCCAGCAGGGGACTAGCGGGGTACAATGAGCAGTTCTTC
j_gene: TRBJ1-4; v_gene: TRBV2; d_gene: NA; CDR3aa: CASSTATNEKLFF; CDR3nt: TGTGCCAGCAGTACGGCAACTAATGAAAAACTGTTTTTT
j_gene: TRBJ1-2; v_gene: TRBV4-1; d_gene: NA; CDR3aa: CASSQDGFGADGYTF; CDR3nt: TGCGCCAGCAGCCAAGATGGATTCGGGGCAGATGGCTACACCTTC